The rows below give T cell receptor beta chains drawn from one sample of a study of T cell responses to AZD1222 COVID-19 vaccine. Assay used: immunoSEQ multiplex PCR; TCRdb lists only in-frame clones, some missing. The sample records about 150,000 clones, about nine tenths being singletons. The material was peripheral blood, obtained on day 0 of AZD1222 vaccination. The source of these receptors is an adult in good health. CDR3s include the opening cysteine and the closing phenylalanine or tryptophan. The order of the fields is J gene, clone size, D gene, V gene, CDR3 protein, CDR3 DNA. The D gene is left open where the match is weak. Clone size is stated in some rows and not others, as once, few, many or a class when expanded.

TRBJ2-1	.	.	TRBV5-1	CASSREHRVNEQFF	TGCGCCAGCAGCAGAGAGCACAGGGTCAATGAGCAGTTCTTC
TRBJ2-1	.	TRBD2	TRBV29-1	CSAATSGSIGEQFF	TGCAGCGCCGCGACTAGCGGGAGTATCGGTGAGCAGTTCTTC
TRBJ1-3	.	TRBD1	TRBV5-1	CASSLDGTGGPSGNTIYF	TGCGCCAGCAGCTTGGACGGGACAGGGGGCCCCTCTGGAAACACCATATATTTT
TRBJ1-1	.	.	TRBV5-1	CASSFVGTEAFF	TGCGCCAGCAGCTTCGTTGGAACTGAAGCTTTCTTT
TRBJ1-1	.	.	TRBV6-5	CASSYSLSFNTEAFF	TGTGCCAGCAGTTACTCGCTCAGCTTTAACACTGAAGCTTTCTTT
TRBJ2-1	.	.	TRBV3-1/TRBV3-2	CASSQGGNEQFF	TGTGCCAGCAGCCAAGGCGGCAATGAGCAGTTCTTC
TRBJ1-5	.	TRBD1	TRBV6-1	CASGETGSNQPQHF	TGTGCCAGCGGTGAGACAGGGAGCAATCAGCCCCAGCATTTT
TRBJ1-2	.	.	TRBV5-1	CASSLDVGVGYGYTF	TGCGCCAGCAGCTTGGACGTAGGGGTGGGCTATGGCTACACCTTC
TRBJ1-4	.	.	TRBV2	CASPDEKLFF	TGTGCCAGCCCAGATGAAAAACTGTTTTTT
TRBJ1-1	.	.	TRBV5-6	CASRTAGLPRTEAFF	TGTGCCAGCAGAACGGCTGGGCTTCCCCGCACTGAAGCTTTCTTT
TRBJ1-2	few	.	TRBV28	CASSFRYGYTF	TGTGCCAGCAGTTTCCGGTATGGCTACACCTTC
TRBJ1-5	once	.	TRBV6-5	CASGVGNQPQHF	TGTGCCAGCGGAGTGGGCAATCAGCCCCAGCATTTT
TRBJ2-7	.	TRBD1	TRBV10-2	CASSLDRVSHEQYF	TGCGCCAGCAGCCTAGACAGGGTCTCCCACGAGCAGTACTTC
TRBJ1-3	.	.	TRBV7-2	CASSRGGTGNTIYF	TGTGCCAGCAGCAGGGGAGGGACTGGAAACACCATATATTTT
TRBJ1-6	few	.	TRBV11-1	CASSLTAFNSPLHF	TGTGCCAGCAGCTTGACAGCTTTTAATTCACCCCTCCACTTT
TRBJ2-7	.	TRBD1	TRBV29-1	CSVEDRQGEQYF	TGCAGCGTTGAAGACCGACAGGGCGAGCAGTACTTC
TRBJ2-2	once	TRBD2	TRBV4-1	CASSQDRTSALTGELFF	TGCGCCAGCAGCCAAGATAGGACTAGCGCCTTAACCGGGGAGCTGTTTTTT
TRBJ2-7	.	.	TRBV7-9	CASSLVGTGIGHEQYF	TGTGCCAGCAGCTTAGTAGGTACAGGGATCGGGCACGAGCAGTACTTC
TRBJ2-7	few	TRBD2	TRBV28	CASISSGRGEQYF	TGTGCCAGCATTTCTAGCGGGAGGGGCGAGCAGTACTTC
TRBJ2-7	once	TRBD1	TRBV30	CAWDRGQLREQYF	TGTGCCTGGGACAGGGGGCAGCTAAGGGAGCAGTACTTC
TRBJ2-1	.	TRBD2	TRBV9	CASSVASGSIMDEQFF	TGTGCCAGCAGCGTAGCTAGCGGGAGTATAATGGATGAGCAGTTCTTC
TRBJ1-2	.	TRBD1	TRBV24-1	CATSAGDRLNYGYTF	TGTGCCACCAGTGCCGGGGACAGGCTTAACTATGGCTACACCTTC
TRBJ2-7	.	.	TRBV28	CASSPRATGSYEQYF	TGTGCCAGCAGCCCCCGAGCAACGGGGTCCTACGAGCAGTACTTC
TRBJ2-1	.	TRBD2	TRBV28	CAGLPGLTYNEQFF	TGTGCCGGATTACCGGGACTAACCTACAATGAGCAGTTCTTC
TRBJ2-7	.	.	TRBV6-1	CASSEPYEQYF	TGTGCCAGCAGTGAACCTTACGAGCAGTACTTC
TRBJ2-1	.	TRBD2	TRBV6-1	CASSEVGAGGYNEQFF	TGTGCCAGCAGTGAAGTTGGAGCGGGAGGCTACAATGAGCAGTTCTTC
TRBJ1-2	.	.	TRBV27	CASSLLIRGVNYGYTF	TGTGCCAGCAGTTTATTGATTCGAGGGGTTAACTATGGCTACACCTTC
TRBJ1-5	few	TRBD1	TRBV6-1	CASSEYRGDQPQHF	TGTGCCAGCAGTGAATACAGGGGTGATCAGCCCCAGCATTTT
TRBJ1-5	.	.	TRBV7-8	CASSLVGYGRRENPAQPQHF	TGTGCCAGCAGCTTAGTCGGGTATGGCCGGAGGGAGAACCCAGCTCAGCCCCAGCATTTT
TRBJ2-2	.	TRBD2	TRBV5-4	CASSSGLAGGSTGELFF	TGTGCCAGCAGCTCGGGACTAGCGGGAGGGAGCACCGGGGAGCTGTTTTTT
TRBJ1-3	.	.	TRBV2	CASTREGNTIYF	TGTGCCAGCACCCGGGAGGGAAACACCATATATTTT
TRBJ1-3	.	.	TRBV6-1	CASSVPGPGAGNTIYF	TGTGCCAGCAGTGTCCCCGGTCCAGGGGCTGGAAACACCATATATTTT
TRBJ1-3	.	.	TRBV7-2	CASSLGSGAGNTIYF	TGTGCCAGCAGCTTAGGATCAGGGGCGGGAAACACCATATATTTT
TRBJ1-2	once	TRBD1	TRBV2	CASSLQGPAVYGYTF	TGTGCCAGCAGCTTACAGGGGCCGGCAGTTTATGGCTACACCTTC
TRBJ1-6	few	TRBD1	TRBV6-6	CASSRQGAKFEVNSPLHF	TGTGCCAGCAGTCGCCAGGGGGCGAAATTCGAGGTGAATTCACCCCTCCACTTT
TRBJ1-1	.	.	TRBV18	CASSPDGQMNTEAFF	TGTGCCAGCTCACCGGACGGACAGATGAACACTGAAGCTTTCTTT
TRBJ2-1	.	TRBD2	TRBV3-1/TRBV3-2	CASSQGGRAGEQFF	TGTGCCAGCAGCCAAGGAGGGAGGGCCGGGGAGCAGTTCTTC
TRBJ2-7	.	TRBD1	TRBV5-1	CASSSPGQGLWSYEQYF	TGCGCCAGCAGCTCTCCGGGACAGGGACTTTGGAGCTACGAGCAGTACTTC
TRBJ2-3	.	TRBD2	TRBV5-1	CASSISGTSTDTQYF	TGCGCCAGCAGCATCAGCGGGACTAGCACAGATACGCAGTATTTT
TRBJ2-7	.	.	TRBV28	CASWNPDYEQYF	TGTGCCAGCTGGAACCCTGACTACGAGCAGTACTTC
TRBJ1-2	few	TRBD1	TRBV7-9	CASSFSTGANYGYTF	TGTGCCAGCAGCTTCTCGACAGGGGCTAACTATGGCTACACCTTC
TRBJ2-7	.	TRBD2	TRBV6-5	CASIRGGSYNEQYF	TGTGCCAGCATCCGAGGCGGGAGCTACAACGAGCAGTACTTC
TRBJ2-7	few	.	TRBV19	CASSKGHGPYYEQYF	TGTGCCAGTAGTAAGGGACACGGACCTTACTACGAGCAGTACTTC
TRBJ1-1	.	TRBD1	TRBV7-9	CASSPTGVEAFF	TGTGCCAGCAGCCCGACAGGGGTTGAAGCTTTCTTT
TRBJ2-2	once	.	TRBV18	CASSPRAGSNTGELFF	TGTGCCAGCTCACCAAGGGCGGGATCGAACACCGGGGAGCTGTTTTTT
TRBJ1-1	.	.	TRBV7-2	CASSFTQGGTEAFF	TGTGCCAGCAGCTTTACCCAGGGAGGGACTGAAGCTTTCTTT
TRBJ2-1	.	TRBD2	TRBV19	CASSILPRLRLAVNGFF	TGTGCCAGTAGTATACTGCCCCGGCTACGGCTAGCGGTTAACGGGTTCTTC
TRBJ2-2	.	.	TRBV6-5	CASSPRVNTGELFF	TGTGCCAGCAGCCCCCGGGTGAACACCGGGGAGCTGTTTTTT
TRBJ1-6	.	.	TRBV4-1	CASSRTTDNSPLHF	TGCGCCAGCAGCCGAACGACAGATAATTCACCCCTCCACTTT
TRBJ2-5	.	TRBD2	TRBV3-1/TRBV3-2	CASSHSSGRRETQYF	TGTGCCAGCAGCCATAGTAGCGGGAGGCGCGAGACCCAGTACTTC
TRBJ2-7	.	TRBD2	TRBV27	CASSRIGLAVEQYF	TGTGCCAGCAGCCGCATTGGACTAGCGGTCGAGCAGTACTTC
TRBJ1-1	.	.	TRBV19	CASSENPGIKAEAFF	TGTGCCAGTAGCGAGAATCCAGGGATTAAAGCTGAAGCTTTCTTT
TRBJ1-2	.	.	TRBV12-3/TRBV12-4	CASSLRVPYGYTF	TGTGCCAGCAGTTTACGGGTCCCCTATGGCTACACCTTC
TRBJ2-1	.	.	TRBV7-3	CASSLYPYSYNEQFF	TGTGCCAGCAGCTTATACCCATACTCCTACAATGAGCAGTTCTTC